Sequencing of this T cell receptor beta chain was carried out in a study of T cells in Graves' hyperthyroidism and ophthalmopathy. Study context: Peripheral blood specimens were obtained at initial diagnosis, prior to any treatment.

Amplification of TCR beta CDR3 regions was performed using RNA transcripts as template. With the HTBI primer set, the TCR CDR3 went through a first round of RT-PCR. A single record per CDR3 protein comes from TCRdb applying MiXCR to the multiplex PCR reads. The sample has around 350,000 distinct CDR3 sequences, more than 20% seen once. General study results and limits: Ophthalmopathy and stable hyperthyroidism were told apart by a 13 V-J model.

Points on this clonotype: Its antigen is not identified.

Trimming stripped 7 bases from V and 3 bases from J, with 14 bases between. The germline gives CDR1 SGHDT, CDR2 YYEEEE. The CDR3 extends over 14 amino acids. The chain couples TRBV5-6 to TRBJ2-1, with TRBD1 as a possible D gene (6 bases). This sequence originates from a man aged 50-59 years with Graves' hyperthyroidism. The specimen was blood. CDR3 in DNA: TGTGCCAGCTTGGGGGCGAGCATCTACAATGAGCAGTTCTTC. This gives the protein CASLGASIYNEQFF.